One sample yielded the 20 T cell receptor beta chains listed below, sequenced in a study of blood T cell repertoires in COVID-19 (dated by TCRdb to between 2020 and 2021). Library method: the immunoSEQ multiplex PCR assay. TCRdb took over this immuneACCESS table, retaining in-frame rearrangements with V and J assigned. Such tables are incomplete; in checked studies, under half of the missing clones stem from an unresolved V gene, and the remainder is unexplained. Counted in this sample were 130,000 or so clones; less than 85% of them appeared once. The ten largest clones take up approximately 12% of the sample. Input material: peripheral blood. These TCRs come from a woman aged 60-75 years with acute or convalescent COVID-19.

The CDR3 nucleotides are TGTGCCAGCAGCCAAGGGGGCAGGAGTACTGAAGCTTTCTTT. Residues: CASSQGGRSTEAFF. The rearrangement uses TRBV3-1 (or the pseudogene TRBV3-2) and TRBJ1-1; TRBD1 is a possible D gene (5 bases). CDR1 and CDR2 (germline): LGHDT, YNNKEL (reference sequence). V was trimmed by 1 base and J by 5 bases, leaving 11 bases between them. The CDR3 totals 14 residues.

The rearrangement links TRBV5-4 to TRBJ1-1; D call uncertain. From germline, CDR1 is SGHNT and CDR2 YYREEE (reference sequence). This CDR3 has 13 amino acids. V was cut by 3 bases and J by 7 bases, with 13 bases left in between. The DNA for the CDR3 is TGTGCCAGCAGCTCCCCACAGACTATTGAAGCTTTCTTT. Its translation is CASSSPQTIEAFF.

The rearrangement uses TRBV2 and TRBJ1-5; 7 bases are shared with TRBD1. CDR3 length equals 14 residues. CDR1 SNHLY and CDR2 FYNNEI come from the germline V gene. J gave up 4 bases and V 2 bases, and 2 bases lay outside the gene matches. CDR3 amino acids: CASSELQGNQPQHF. In nucleotides, the CDR3 is TGTGCCAGCAGTGAATTACAGGGGAATCAGCCCCAGCATTTT.

This CDR3 is CATSFLTGYRETQYF. The CDR3 region has the DNA TGTGCCACCAGTTTTTTGACAGGGTACAGGGAGACCCAGTACTTC. This chain joins TRBV15 and TRBJ2-5; 7 bases align to TRBD1. Germline CDR1 reads LNHNV; CDR2 reads YYDKDF (reference sequence). This CDR3 contains 15 residues. Losses at the gene ends were 6 bases for V and 5 bases for J; bases not matched to a gene: 12.

The chain is built from TRBV6-5 and TRBJ1-4; 9 positions match TRBD1. Germline V gene data show CDR1 as MNHEY and CDR2 as SVGAGI. The junction had 1 base not matched to a gene; V was cut back by 0 bases and J by 5 bases. The CDR3 covers 15 residues. This chain's CDR3 is CASSYSGTGNEKLFF. The CDR3 DNA is TGTGCCAGCAGTTACTCCGGGACAGGGAATGAAAAACTGTTTTTT.

This clone was observed once. The V and J genes are TRBV5-1 and TRBJ2-5, with D tentatively TRBD1 (6 bases). V lost 0 bases and J 3 bases, leaving 18 bases between the germline ends. The germline gives CDR1 SGHRS, CDR2 YFSETQ. This CDR3 comprises 17 residues. Here the CDR3 reads CASSLEPAGAGEETQYF. The CDR3 nucleotides are TGCGCCAGCAGCTTGGAACCTGCAGGGGCTGGAGAAGAGACCCAGTACTTC.

J is TRBJ2-3 and V is TRBV24-1, with D perhaps TRBD1 (6 bases). V was trimmed by 0 bases and J by 2 bases, leaving 14 bases between them. The CDR3 has 17 residues. Germline V gene data show CDR1 as KGHDR and CDR2 as SFDVKD. The CDR3 is CATSDLEGELHTDTQYF. CDR3 DNA sequence: TGTGCCACCAGTGATTTGGAGGGGGAGCTTCACACAGATACGCAGTATTTT.

V and J are TRBV9 and TRBJ1-6, with 9 bases fitting TRBD1. CDR1 SGDLS and CDR2 YYNGEE come from the germline V gene. V trimming: 4 bases; J trimming: 8 bases; junction bases outside the gene matches: 7. CDR3 length: 15 residues. CDR3 sequence reads: CASSPRTGVDSPLHF. DNA of the CDR3: TGTGCCAGCAGCCCTAGGACAGGGGTGGATTCACCCCTCCACTTT.

The chain carries TRBV20-1 and TRBJ1-1, with D unresolved. Germline CDR1 reads DFQATT; CDR2 reads SNEGSKA (reference sequence). The V end was cut by 3 bases, the J end by 5 bases, with 19 bases between. This CDR3 is built from 15 residues. The CDR3 sequence is CSASIGSQARTEAFF. The CDR3 nucleotides are TGCAGTGCTAGTATCGGCAGCCAGGCCAGGACTGAAGCTTTCTTT.

The genes are TRBV5-5 and TRBJ1-6; D ambiguous. This CDR3 is built from 15 residues. CDR1 and CDR2 from the germline V gene are SGHKS and YYEKEE (reference sequence). Deletions cut 0 bases from V and 9 bases from J, with 13 bases between. CDR3 in amino acids: CASSLAVPSGSPLHF. Here the CDR3 DNA reads TGTGCCAGCAGCTTGGCAGTCCCTTCAGGTTCACCCCTCCACTTT.

V is TRBV2 and J is TRBJ1-1; D is unclear. Germline V CDR1 and CDR2: SNHLY, FYNNEI. This CDR3 region has 14 residues. Trimming stripped 0 bases from V and 10 bases from J, with 15 bases between. The CDR3 loop reads CASSEALLGHGAFF. The CDR3 nucleotides are TGTGCCAGCAGTGAAGCGCTTCTTGGGCATGGAGCTTTCTTT.

The chain couples TRBV5-1 to TRBJ2-1; the match to TRBD1 covers 11 bases. The CDR3 extends over 15 amino acids. Germline-derived CDR1 and CDR2 are SGHRS and YFSETQ. The junction had 8 bases not matched to a gene; V was cut back by 5 bases and J by 7 bases. The CDR3 here is CASSPLDRGHNEQFF. The DNA of the CDR3 is TGCGCCAGCAGTCCTTTGGACAGGGGGCATAATGAGCAGTTCTTC. The whole variable domain, remainder taken from reference TRBV5-1 and TRBJ2-1, is KAGVTQTPRYLIKTRGQQVTLSCSPISGHRSVSWYQQTPGQGLQFLFEYFSETQRNKGNFPGRFSGRQFSNSRSEMNVSTLELGDSALYLCASSPLDRGHNEQFFGPGTRLTVL.

This chain joins TRBV28 and TRBJ1-6; no clear D. V dropped 2 bases and J dropped 6 bases, with 11 bases sitting between them. This CDR3 has 15 residues. CDR1 and CDR2 from the germline V gene are MDHEN and SYDVKM. CDR3 coding DNA: TGTGCCAGCAGTTTAAAACTGGCGGGTAATTCACCCCTCCACTTT. Protein sequence: CASSLKLAGNSPLHF.

The rearrangement links TRBV6-1 to TRBJ2-1, with 16 bases aligning to TRBD2. Germline V gives CDR1 MNHNS, CDR2 SASEGT. The junction had 10 bases not matched to a gene; V was cut back by 4 bases and J by 7 bases. The CDR3 spans 18 residues. The CDR3 here is CASSGPGTSGGAVNEQFF. The CDR3, as DNA: TGTGCCAGCAGTGGACCAGGGACTAGCGGGGGGGCTGTTAATGAGCAGTTCTTC.

A single count supports this clone. The chain couples TRBV30 to TRBJ1-6, with D possibly being TRBD1 (6 bases). Trimming took 2 bases from V and 9 from J, leaving 14 bases between them. Germline V gene lookup returns CDR1 GTSNPN and CDR2 SVGIG (reference sequence). The CDR3 extends over 14 amino acids. The CDR3 is CAWSRDILVSPLHF. Here the CDR3 DNA reads TGTGCCTGGAGTCGGGACATACTTGTTTCACCCCTCCACTTT.

This sequence joins TRBV7-2 and TRBJ1-6; D is unresolved. Germline CDR1 is SGHTA and CDR2 is FQGNSA. CDR3 length: 14 residues. Between the trimmed V and J ends, which lost 3 bases and 10 bases, there was a span of 13 bases. This CDR3 is CASSFSVPKSPLHF. For the CDR3, the DNA is TGTGCCAGCAGCTTTAGCGTTCCAAAGTCACCCCTCCACTTT.

The sample holds one count of this clone. The genes are TRBV11-2 and TRBJ2-1, with 8 bases identical to TRBD2. CDR1 SGHAT and CDR2 FQNNGV come from the germline V gene. The V gene end was trimmed by 0 bases and the J gene end by 9 bases; junction bases not matched to a gene: 1. This CDR3 has 13 residues. CDR3 sequence reads: CASSLESGGEQFF. Written as DNA, the CDR3 is TGTGCCAGCAGCTTAGAGAGCGGGGGTGAGCAGTTCTTC.

The chain links TRBV7-2 to TRBJ1-1; D possibly corresponds to TRBD1 (5 bases). Germline CDR1 is SGHTA and CDR2 is FQGNSA. V was cut by 5 bases and J by 4 bases, with 14 bases left in between. The CDR3 extends over 14 amino acids. The CDR3 DNA reads TGTGCCAGCAGCACACAGACAGCCGTCACTGAAGCTTTCTTT. Translation: CASSTQTAVTEAFF.

The CDR3 bases are TGTGCCAGCAGCTTAATACGACAGGGGAATTCACCCCTCCACTTT. Translation gives CASSLIRQGNSPLHF. This chain uses TRBV7-9 with TRBJ1-6, with 8 bases lining up with TRBD1. The CDR3 loop spans 15 amino acids. J gave up 7 bases and V 2 bases, and 4 bases lay outside the gene matches. Per the germline V gene, CDR1 is SEHNR and CDR2 is FQNEAQ (reference sequence).

The chain joins TRBV11-3 to TRBJ1-1; D not certain. V gave up 3 bases and J gave up 1 base, with 6 bases separating them. The CDR3 totals 13 residues. Per the germline V gene, CDR1 is SGHNT and CDR2 is YENEEA. CDR3 loop: CASSFGRNTEAFF. CDR3 coding DNA: TGTGCCAGCAGCTTCGGTAGGAACACTGAAGCTTTCTTT.